This TCR beta chain was recovered during a study of shared T cell receptors in the human thymus. V dropped 1 base and J dropped 0; count of bases not matched to a gene: 6. The CDR3 contains 17 residues. The germline V gene has CDR1 SNHLY and CDR2 FYNNEI. Clones were sequenced by immunoSEQ multiplex PCR, and TCRdb holds only the in-frame ones, with some missing. In the table there are hundreds of thousands of clones, 75% to 90% of which are singletons. This clone was counted once. The same sample was also studied in work on human thymus T cells. That publication notes: Related studies noted strongly shared thymic repertoires across unrelated people.

The chain uses TRBV2 and TRBJ1-2, with 9 bases matching TRBD1. The sequenced material came from thymocytes. The receptor was derived from a girl under three years old with a congenital heart defect. CDR3 residues: CASSEVGQGTSNYGYTF. CDR3 nucleotides: TGTGCCAGCAGTGAAGTAGGACAGGGGACATCTAACTATGGCTACACCTTC.